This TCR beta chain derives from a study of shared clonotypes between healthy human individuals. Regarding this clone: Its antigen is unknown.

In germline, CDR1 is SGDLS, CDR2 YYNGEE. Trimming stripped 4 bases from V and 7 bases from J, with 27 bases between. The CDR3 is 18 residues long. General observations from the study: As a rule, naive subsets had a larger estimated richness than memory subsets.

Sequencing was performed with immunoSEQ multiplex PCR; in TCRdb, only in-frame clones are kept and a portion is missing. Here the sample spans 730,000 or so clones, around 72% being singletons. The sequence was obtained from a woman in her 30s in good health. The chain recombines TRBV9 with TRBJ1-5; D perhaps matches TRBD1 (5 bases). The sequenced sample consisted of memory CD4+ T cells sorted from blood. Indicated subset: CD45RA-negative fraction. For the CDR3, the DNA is TGTGCCAGCAGCCGCATAACCTCCCGGGACCCTAGGAGGCAGCCCCAGCATTTT. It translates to CASSRITSRDPRRQPQHF.